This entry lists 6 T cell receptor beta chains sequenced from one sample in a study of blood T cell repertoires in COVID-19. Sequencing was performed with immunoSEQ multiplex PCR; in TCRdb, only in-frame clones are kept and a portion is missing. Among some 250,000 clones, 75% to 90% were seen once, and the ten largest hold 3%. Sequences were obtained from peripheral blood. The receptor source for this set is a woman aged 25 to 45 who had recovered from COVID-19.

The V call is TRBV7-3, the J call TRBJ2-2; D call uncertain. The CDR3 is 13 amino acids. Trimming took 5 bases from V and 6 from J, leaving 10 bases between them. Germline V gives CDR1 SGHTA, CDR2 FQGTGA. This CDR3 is CASSPTVAGELFF. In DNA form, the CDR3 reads TGTGCCAGCAGCCCCACGGTCGCCGGGGAGCTGTTTTTT. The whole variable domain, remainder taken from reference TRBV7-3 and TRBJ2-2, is GAGVSQTPSNKVTEKGKYVELRCDPISGHTALYWYRQSLGQGPEFLIYFQGTGAADDSGLPNDRFFAVRPEGSVSTLKIQRTERGDSAVYLCASSPTVAGELFFGEGSRLTVL.

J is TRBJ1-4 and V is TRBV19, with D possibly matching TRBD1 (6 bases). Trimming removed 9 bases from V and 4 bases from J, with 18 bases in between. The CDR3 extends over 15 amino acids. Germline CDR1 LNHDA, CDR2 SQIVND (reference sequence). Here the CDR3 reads CARHRQVLDNEKLFF. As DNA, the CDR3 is TGTGCCAGACACCGACAGGTTTTGGATAATGAAAAACTGTTTTTT.

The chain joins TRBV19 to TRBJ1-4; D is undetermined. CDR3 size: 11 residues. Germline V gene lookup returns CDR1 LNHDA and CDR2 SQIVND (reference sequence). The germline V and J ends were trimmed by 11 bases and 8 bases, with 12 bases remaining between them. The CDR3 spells CAGGLGEKLFF. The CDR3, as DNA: TGTGCCGGAGGGCTCGGGGAAAAACTGTTTTTT.

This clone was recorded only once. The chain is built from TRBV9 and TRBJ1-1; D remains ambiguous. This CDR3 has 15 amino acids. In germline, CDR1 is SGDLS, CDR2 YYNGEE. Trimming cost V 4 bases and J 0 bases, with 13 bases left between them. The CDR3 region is CASSPSGGLNTEAFF. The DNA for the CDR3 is TGTGCCAGCAGCCCCTCAGGAGGACTGAACACTGAAGCTTTCTTT.

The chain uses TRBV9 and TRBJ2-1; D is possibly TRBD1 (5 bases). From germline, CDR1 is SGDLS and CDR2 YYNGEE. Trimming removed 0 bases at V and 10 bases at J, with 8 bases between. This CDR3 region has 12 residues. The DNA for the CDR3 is TGTGCCAGCAGCGTAGCAGGGAAGGAGCAGTTCTTC. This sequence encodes CASSVAGKEQFF.

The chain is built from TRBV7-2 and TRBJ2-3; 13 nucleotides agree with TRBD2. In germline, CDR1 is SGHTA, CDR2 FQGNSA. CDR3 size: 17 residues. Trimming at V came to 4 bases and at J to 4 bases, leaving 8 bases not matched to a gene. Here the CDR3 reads CASSSLAGGLISDTQYF. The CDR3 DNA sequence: TGTGCCAGCAGCTCACTAGCGGGGGGGCTGATCTCAGATACGCAGTATTTT.